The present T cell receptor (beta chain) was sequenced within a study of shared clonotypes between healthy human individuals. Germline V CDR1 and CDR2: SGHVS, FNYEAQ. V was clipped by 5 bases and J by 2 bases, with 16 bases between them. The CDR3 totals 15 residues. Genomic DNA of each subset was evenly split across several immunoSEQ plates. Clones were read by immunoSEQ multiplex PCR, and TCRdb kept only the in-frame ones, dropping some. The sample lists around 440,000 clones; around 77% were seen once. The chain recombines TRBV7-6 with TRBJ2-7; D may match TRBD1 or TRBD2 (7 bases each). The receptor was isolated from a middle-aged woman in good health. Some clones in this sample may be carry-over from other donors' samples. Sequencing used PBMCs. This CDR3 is CASSQGTAGPYEQYF. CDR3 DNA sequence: TGTGCCAGCAGCCAAGGGACAGCGGGACCCTACGAGCAGTACTTC.